The rows below give T cell receptor beta chains drawn from one sample of a study of blood T cell repertoires in COVID-19. Generated by immunoSEQ multiplex PCR, the TCRdb table keeps only in-frame clones and is missing some. The sample contains fewer than 40,000 clones, almost 90% of which appear only once. Sequenced: peripheral blood. The source of these receptors is a woman aged 70 to 79 with active COVID-19. CDR3s include the opening cysteine and the closing phenylalanine or tryptophan. D genes are given only for firm matches. Some rows mark clone size as missing; the rest say once, few, many or name a class of expanded clone.

D,J,V,size,CDR3,DNA
.,TRBJ2-1,TRBV7-8,.,CASSSYLGARSYNEQFF,TGTGCCAGCAGCTCCTACCTTGGGGCGCGGTCCTACAATGAGCAGTTCTTC
.,TRBJ2-6,TRBV10-2,.,CASSEWGAGANVLTF,TGCGCCAGCAGTGAGTGGGGGGCTGGGGCCAACGTCCTGACTTTC
.,TRBJ2-2,TRBV19,.,CASSIGGPNTGELFF,TGTGCCAGTAGTATAGGTGGGCCGAACACCGGGGAGCTGTTTTTT
.,TRBJ2-7,TRBV7-8,.,CASSLTRVNEQYF,TGTGCCAGCAGCTTAACCAGGGTCAACGAGCAGTACTTC
TRBD2,TRBJ2-1,TRBV10-1,.,CASSYSGGPSGEQFF,TGCGCCAGCAGTTATAGCGGGGGCCCCTCGGGGGAGCAGTTCTTC
.,TRBJ2-5,TRBV6-1,.,CASSEAAVLGTQYF,TGTGCCAGCAGTGAAGCGGCGGTTTTGGGGACCCAGTACTTC
.,TRBJ1-4,TRBV5-1,.,CASSLGGGRNTNEKLFF,TGCGCCAGCAGCTTGGGCGGAGGGAGGAACACTAATGAAAAACTGTTTTTT
.,TRBJ1-2,TRBV10-3,.,CAISASGGGYTF,TGTGCCATCAGTGCGTCAGGCGGCGGCTACACCTTC
.,TRBJ1-2,TRBV24-1,.,CATSDWGGHGYTF,TGTGCCACCAGTGATTGGGGGGGGCATGGCTACACCTTC
TRBD1,TRBJ1-1,TRBV3-1/TRBV3-2,.,CASVQGATEAFF,TGTGCCAGCGTTCAGGGGGCGACTGAAGCTTTCTTT
TRBD2,TRBJ2-5,TRBV10-3,.,CAISIAGEETQYF,TGTGCCATCAGTATAGCGGGGGAAGAGACCCAGTACTTC
.,TRBJ1-3,TRBV7-2,.,CASSTRQGQGNTIYF,TGTGCCAGCAGCACAAGGCAGGGTCAAGGAAACACCATATATTTT
.,TRBJ1-2,TRBV11-2,.,CASSLMRGGYTF,TGTGCCAGCAGCCTGATGAGAGGAGGCTACACCTTC
TRBD1,TRBJ1-2,TRBV6-2/TRBV6-3,.,CASSSTGGSYGYTF,TGTGCCAGCAGTTCCACAGGGGGAAGCTATGGCTACACCTTC
.,TRBJ1-6,TRBV27,.,CASSLGGSSYNSPLHF,TGTGCCAGCAGTCTGGGGGGGTCCTCCTATAATTCACCCCTCCACTTT
.,TRBJ2-3,TRBV5-1,.,CASSLAASEADTQYF,TGCGCCAGCAGCTTGGCCGCTAGCGAAGCAGATACGCAGTATTTT
.,TRBJ2-2,TRBV25-1,.,CASSEKGGVNTGELFF,TGTGCCAGCAGTGAAAAAGGGGGGGTCAACACCGGGGAGCTGTTTTTT
.,TRBJ2-1,TRBV5-4,.,CASSRRSSYNEQFF,TGTGCCAGCAGCAGACGGAGCTCCTACAATGAGCAGTTCTTC
.,TRBJ2-5,TRBV4-2,.,CASSQMGQKQETQYF,TGTGCCAGCAGCCAAATGGGGCAGAAGCAAGAGACCCAGTACTTC
.,TRBJ1-2,TRBV2,.,CASSELALSYGYTF,TGTGCCAGCAGTGAATTGGCCTTATCCTATGGCTACACCTTC
TRBD2,TRBJ2-1,TRBV2,few,CASHTSAGFGSEQFF,TGTGCCAGCCATACTAGCGCGGGCTTTGGCAGTGAGCAGTTCTTC
.,TRBJ2-2,TRBV4-1,.,CASSHPEGWNTGELFF,TGCGCCAGCAGCCACCCTGAGGGCTGGAACACCGGGGAGCTGTTTTTT
.,TRBJ2-7,TRBV28,.,CASLGSNPYEQYF,TGTGCCAGCCTAGGCAGCAACCCCTACGAGCAGTACTTC
.,TRBJ2-1,TRBV6-2/TRBV6-3,.,CASSIIPPSDNEQFF,TGTGCCAGCAGTATAATCCCTCCGAGTGACAATGAGCAGTTCTTC
TRBD2,TRBJ2-1,TRBV6-6,.,CASSLGLAGLQNEQFF,TGTGCCAGCAGCCTTGGACTAGCCGGACTCCAGAATGAGCAGTTCTTC
.,TRBJ1-5,TRBV6-1,.,CASSEVLAGLANQPQHF,TGTGCCAGCAGTGAAGTGTTAGCGGGTTTGGCAAATCAGCCCCAGCATTTT
TRBD1,TRBJ2-5,TRBV12-3/TRBV12-4,.,CASSRGPRETQYF,TGTGCCAGCAGTAGGGGGCCCCGAGAGACCCAGTACTTC
TRBD2,TRBJ2-7,TRBV7-2,.,CASRPIGGDEQYF,TGTGCCAGCAGGCCAATCGGGGGGGACGAGCAGTACTTC
TRBD1,TRBJ2-7,TRBV11-1,.,CASSPRTGWKFEQYF,TGTGCCAGCAGCCCCCGGACAGGGTGGAAATTCGAGCAGTACTTC
TRBD2,TRBJ2-7,TRBV4-3,.,CASSRAGGTNEQYF,TGCGCCAGCAGCCGAGCGGGGGGAACGAACGAGCAGTACTTC
.,TRBJ2-5,TRBV7-8,.,CASSLMQAQETQYF,TGTGCCAGCAGCTTAATGCAGGCGCAAGAGACCCAGTACTTC
.,TRBJ2-5,TRBV2,.,CASRIITEETQYF,TGTGCCAGCAGGATTATAACAGAAGAGACCCAGTACTTC
TRBD1,TRBJ2-6,TRBV10-3,.,CAMQQGSLSGANVLTF,TGTGCCATGCAACAGGGGTCTCTCTCTGGGGCCAACGTCCTGACTTTC
TRBD1,TRBJ1-5,TRBV28,.,CASSATGWYSNQPQHF,TGTGCCAGCAGTGCGACAGGGTGGTATAGCAATCAGCCCCAGCATTTT
TRBD2,TRBJ2-5,TRBV29-1,.,CSVVDSSGGFGTQYF,TGCAGCGTCGTCGACTCTAGCGGGGGCTTTGGGACCCAGTACTTC
TRBD2,TRBJ2-2,TRBV2,.,CASTARDYYTGELFF,TGTGCCAGCACCGCCCGGGACTACTACACCGGGGAGCTGTTTTTT
TRBD1,TRBJ1-5,TRBV10-3,.,CATGDRGGKFQPQHF,TGTGCCACAGGGGACAGGGGAGGAAAGTTTCAGCCCCAGCATTTT
TRBD1,TRBJ2-3,TRBV2,.,CASSGQGARGTDTQYF,TGTGCCAGCAGTGGACAGGGGGCGCGGGGCACAGATACGCAGTATTTT
.,TRBJ1-3,TRBV13,.,CASSSSTGSGNTIYF,TGTGCCAGCAGCTCCTCTACAGGCTCTGGAAACACCATATATTTT
TRBD2,TRBJ2-3,TRBV5-1,once,CASSLEGWGLAQYF,TGCGCCAGCAGCTTGGAAGGATGGGGACTAGCGCAGTATTTT
.,TRBJ2-1,TRBV5-1,.,CASSLQEGFAHNEQFF,TGCGCCAGCAGCCTCCAGGAAGGTTTCGCCCACAATGAGCAGTTCTTC
TRBD1,TRBJ1-1,TRBV19,.,CASRQGVDTEAFF,TGTGCCAGTAGACAGGGGGTTGACACTGAAGCTTTCTTT
.,TRBJ1-1,TRBV4-1,.,CASSPGSRPYTEAFF,TGCGCCAGCAGCCCCGGGTCGCGCCCCTACACTGAAGCTTTCTTT
TRBD1,TRBJ2-2,TRBV11-2,.,CASVQGAYRAGELFF,TGTGCCAGCGTTCAGGGGGCGTATAGGGCCGGGGAGCTGTTTTTT
TRBD2,TRBJ2-3,TRBV24-1,.,CATSVSGGTDTQYF,TGTGCCACCAGTGTTAGCGGGGGGACAGATACGCAGTATTTT
TRBD1,TRBJ2-5,TRBV9,.,CASSGYRGETQYF,TGTGCCAGCAGCGGATACAGGGGAGAGACCCAGTACTTC
TRBD1,TRBJ2-3,TRBV18,.,CASSPDRGADTQYF,TGTGCCAGCTCACCGGACAGGGGCGCAGATACGCAGTATTTT
.,TRBJ2-7,TRBV10-1,.,CASSEFSTGDEQYF,TGCGCCAGCAGTGAGTTCAGCACCGGGGACGAGCAGTACTTC
.,TRBJ2-5,TRBV7-9,once,CASSFNVETQYF,TGTGCCAGCAGCTTTAATGTTGAGACCCAGTACTTC
.,TRBJ2-3,TRBV9,.,CASSRPAAGATSTDTQYF,TGTGCCAGCAGCAGACCCGCGGCGGGGGCCACTAGCACAGATACGCAGTATTTT
.,TRBJ1-1,TRBV6-2/TRBV6-3,.,CASSPALAPVRGTEAFF,TGTGCCAGCAGCCCCGCTCTGGCCCCAGTAAGGGGCACTGAAGCTTTCTTT
.,TRBJ1-1,TRBV19,.,CASSRPSGTLNTEAFF,TGTGCCAGTAGTAGGCCGTCGGGGACTCTGAACACTGAAGCTTTCTTT
.,TRBJ1-6,TRBV3-1/TRBV3-2,.,CASSQVGRDSPLHF,TGTGCCAGCAGCCAAGTCGGGAGGGATTCACCCCTCCACTTT